The clone carrying this TCR beta chain has more than one count but fewer than ten. Its specificity is not known. This specimen belongs to a study of T cell responses to AZD1222 COVID-19 vaccine. The study, taken as a whole, reports: Repertoire sampling occurred only after the peak T cell response.

TCRdb's table, derived via immunoSEQ multiplex PCR, lists solely in-frame clones and lacks some. The table has some 160,000 clones, roughly 92% seen once. This sample comprised peripheral blood, obtained on day 0 of AZD1222 vaccination. This TCR came from an adult in good health.

The CDR3 region has the DNA TGTGCCAGCAGCTTATCCTACAGGGTTGGCTACACCTTC. Translation gives CASSLSYRVGYTF. The chain joins TRBV7-9 to TRBJ1-2; a possible D gene is TRBD1 (6 bases). Looked up from germline, CDR1 is SEHNR and CDR2 is FQNEAQ (reference sequence). The CDR3 totals 13 residues. V gave up 2 bases and J gave up 7 bases, with 11 bases separating them.